What follows describes a single TCR beta chain. This entry comes from a study of blood T cells in healthy people across ages. This CDR3 has 16 residues. V was shortened by 3 bases and J by 7 bases, with 19 bases between the two germline ends. Alongside a J-beta primer mix, a sample-barcoded 5' primer served in a second PCR lasting about 7 to 11 cycles. TCRdb fed the 5' RACE reads into MiXCR, producing one record per CDR3 protein. Of around 1.1 million distinct CDR3 sequences in the sample, 30% to 40% are singletons; the top ten hold 10% to 15%. V gene TRBV12-3 or TRBV12-4 combines with J gene TRBJ1-5; the D gene is possibly TRBD1 (5 bases). Sequenced sample: blood. The sequence was collected from a man younger than 35 in good health. The chain's CDR3 is CASSFDPGDGGQPQHF. In nucleotides, the CDR3 is TGTGCCAGCAGTTTCGATCCGGGGGATGGCGGACAGCCCCAGCATTTT.